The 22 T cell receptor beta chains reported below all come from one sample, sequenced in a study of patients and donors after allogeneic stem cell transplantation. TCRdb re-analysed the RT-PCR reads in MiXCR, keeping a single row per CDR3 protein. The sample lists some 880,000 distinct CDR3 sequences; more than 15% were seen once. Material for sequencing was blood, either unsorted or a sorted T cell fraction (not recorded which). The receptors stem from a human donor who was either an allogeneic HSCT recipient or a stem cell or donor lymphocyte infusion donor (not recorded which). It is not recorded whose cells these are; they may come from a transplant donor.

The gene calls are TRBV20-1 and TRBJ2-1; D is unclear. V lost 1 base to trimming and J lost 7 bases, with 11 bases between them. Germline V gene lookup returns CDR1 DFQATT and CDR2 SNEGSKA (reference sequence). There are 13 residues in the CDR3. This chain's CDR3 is CSARGTEQNEQFF. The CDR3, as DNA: TGCAGTGCTAGAGGGACCGAGCAGAATGAGCAGTTCTTC.

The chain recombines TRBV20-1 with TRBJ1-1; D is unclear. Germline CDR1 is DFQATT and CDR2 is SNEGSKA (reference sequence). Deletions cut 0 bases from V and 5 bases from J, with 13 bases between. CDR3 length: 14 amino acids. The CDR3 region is CSARDRRASTEAFF. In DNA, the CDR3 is TGCAGTGCTAGAGATCGGAGGGCGAGTACTGAAGCTTTCTTT.

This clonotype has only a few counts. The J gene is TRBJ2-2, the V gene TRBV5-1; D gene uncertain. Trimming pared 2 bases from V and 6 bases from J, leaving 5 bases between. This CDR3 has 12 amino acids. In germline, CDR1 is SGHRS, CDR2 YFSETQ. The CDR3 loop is CASSFKAGELFF. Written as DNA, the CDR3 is TGCGCCAGCAGCTTCAAGGCCGGGGAGCTGTTTTTT.

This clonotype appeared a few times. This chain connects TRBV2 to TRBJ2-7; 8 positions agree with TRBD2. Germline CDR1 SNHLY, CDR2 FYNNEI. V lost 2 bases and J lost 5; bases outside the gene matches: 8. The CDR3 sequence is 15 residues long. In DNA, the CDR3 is TGTGCCAGCAGTGAATTGCGGGAGGCTTCTGACGAGCAGTACTTC. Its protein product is CASSELREASDEQYF.

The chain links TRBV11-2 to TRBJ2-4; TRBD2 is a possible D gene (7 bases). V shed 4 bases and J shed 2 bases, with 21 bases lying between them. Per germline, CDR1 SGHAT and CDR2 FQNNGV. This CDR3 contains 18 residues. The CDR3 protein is CASSSFPRGALTKNIQYF. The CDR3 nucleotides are TGTGCCAGCAGCTCCTTTCCCCGGGGGGCCCTTACCAAAAACATTCAGTACTTC.

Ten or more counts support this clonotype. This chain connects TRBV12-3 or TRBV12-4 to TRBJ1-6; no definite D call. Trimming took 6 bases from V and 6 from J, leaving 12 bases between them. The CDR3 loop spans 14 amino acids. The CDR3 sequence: CASSLYARNSPLHF. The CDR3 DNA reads TGTGCCAGCAGCCTCTATGCCCGTAATTCACCCCTCCACTTT.

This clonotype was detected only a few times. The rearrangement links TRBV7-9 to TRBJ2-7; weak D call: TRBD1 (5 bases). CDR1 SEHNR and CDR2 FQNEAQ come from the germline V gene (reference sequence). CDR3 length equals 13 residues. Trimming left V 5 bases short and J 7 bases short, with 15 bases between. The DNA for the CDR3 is TGTGCCAGCAGCACCGAAGGGGCGGAGGAGCAGTACTTC. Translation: CASSTEGAEEQYF.

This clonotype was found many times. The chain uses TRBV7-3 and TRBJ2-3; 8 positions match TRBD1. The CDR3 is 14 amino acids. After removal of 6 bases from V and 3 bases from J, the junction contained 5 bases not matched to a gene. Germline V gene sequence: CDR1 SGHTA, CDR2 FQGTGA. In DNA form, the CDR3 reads TGTGCCAGCAGTTTTACAGGGGGGACAGATACGCAGTATTTT. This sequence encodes CASSFTGGTDTQYF.

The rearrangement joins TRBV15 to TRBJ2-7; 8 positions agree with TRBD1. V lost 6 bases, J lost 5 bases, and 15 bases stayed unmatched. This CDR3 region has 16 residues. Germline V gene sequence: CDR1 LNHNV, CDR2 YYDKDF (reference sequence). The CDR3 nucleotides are TGTGCCACCAGGGACAGGGTTTCCGGGTCGTGGGACGAGCAGTACTTC. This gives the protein CATRDRVSGSWDEQYF.

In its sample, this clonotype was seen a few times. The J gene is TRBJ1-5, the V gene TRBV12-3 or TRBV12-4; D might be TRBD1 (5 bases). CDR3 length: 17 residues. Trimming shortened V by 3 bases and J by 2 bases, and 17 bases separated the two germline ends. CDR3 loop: CASSLSGKRFGNQPQHF. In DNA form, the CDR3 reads TGTGCCAGCAGTTTGTCAGGGAAGAGGTTCGGCAATCAGCCCCAGCATTTT.

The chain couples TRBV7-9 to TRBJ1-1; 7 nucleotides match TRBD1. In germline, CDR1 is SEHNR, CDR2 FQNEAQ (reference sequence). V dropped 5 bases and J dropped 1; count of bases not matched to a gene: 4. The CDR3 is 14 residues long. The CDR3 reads CASSAAGGNTEAFF. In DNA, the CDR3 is TGTGCCAGCAGCGCCGCAGGGGGGAACACTGAAGCTTTCTTT.

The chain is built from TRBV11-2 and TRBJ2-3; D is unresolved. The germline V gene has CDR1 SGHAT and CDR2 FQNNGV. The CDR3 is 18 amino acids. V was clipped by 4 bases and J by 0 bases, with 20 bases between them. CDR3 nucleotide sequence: TGTGCCAGCAGCTCCACCGCCCTGAAACAGACTAGCACAGATACGCAGTATTTT. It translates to CASSSTALKQTSTDTQYF.

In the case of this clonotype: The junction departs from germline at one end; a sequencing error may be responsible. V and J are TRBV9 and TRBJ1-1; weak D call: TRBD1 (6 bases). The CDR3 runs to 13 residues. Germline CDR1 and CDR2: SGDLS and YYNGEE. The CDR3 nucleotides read TGTGCCGGCAGCGAGACAGGGAACACTGAAGCTTTCTTT. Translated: CAGSETGNTEAFF.

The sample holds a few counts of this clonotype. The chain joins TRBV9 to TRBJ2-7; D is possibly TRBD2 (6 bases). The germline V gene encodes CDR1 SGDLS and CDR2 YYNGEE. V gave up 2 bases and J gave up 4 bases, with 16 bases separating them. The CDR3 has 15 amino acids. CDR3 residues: CASSVQEGRSYEQYF. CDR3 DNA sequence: TGTGCCAGCAGCGTCCAGGAGGGCCGCTCATACGAGCAGTACTTC.

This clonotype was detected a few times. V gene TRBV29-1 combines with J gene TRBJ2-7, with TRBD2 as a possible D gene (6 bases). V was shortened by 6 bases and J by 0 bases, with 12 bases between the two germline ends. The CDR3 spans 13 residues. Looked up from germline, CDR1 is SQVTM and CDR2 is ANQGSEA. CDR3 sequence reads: CSVEGPGSYEQYF. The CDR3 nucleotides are TGCAGCGTGGAGGGACCGGGCTCCTACGAGCAGTACTTC.

This chain's CDR3 is CAWSQGGGYTF. The DNA for the CDR3 is TGTGCCTGGAGTCAGGGGGGCGGCTACACCTTC. The chain uses TRBV30 and TRBJ1-2; 7 bases map to TRBD1. Trimming removed 2 bases from V and 8 bases from J; junction bases left unmatched: 2. CDR1 and CDR2 from the germline V gene are GTSNPN and SVGIG (reference sequence). The CDR3 length is 11 residues.

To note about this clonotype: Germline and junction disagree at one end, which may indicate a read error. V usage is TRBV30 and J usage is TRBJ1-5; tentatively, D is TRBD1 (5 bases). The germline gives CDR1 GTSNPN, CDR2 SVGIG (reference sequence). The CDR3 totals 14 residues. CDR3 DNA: TGTGCCTGGAGTGTTGGTAGGGACCCTCAGCCCCAGCGTTTT. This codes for CAWSVGRDPQPQRF.

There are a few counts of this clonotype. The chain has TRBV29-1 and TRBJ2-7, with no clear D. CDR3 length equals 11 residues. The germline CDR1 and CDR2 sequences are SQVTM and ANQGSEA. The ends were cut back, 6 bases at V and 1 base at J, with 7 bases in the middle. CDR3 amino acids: CSVLMSYEQYF. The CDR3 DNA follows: TGCAGCGTCCTCATGTCCTACGAGCAGTACTTC.

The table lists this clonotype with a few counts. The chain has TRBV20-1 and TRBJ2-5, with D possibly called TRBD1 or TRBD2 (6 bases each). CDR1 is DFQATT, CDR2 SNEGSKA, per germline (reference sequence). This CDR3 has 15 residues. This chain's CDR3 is CSTRSPWGAQETQYF. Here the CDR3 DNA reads TGCAGCACGCGCTCGCCGTGGGGGGCCCAAGAGACCCAGTACTTC.

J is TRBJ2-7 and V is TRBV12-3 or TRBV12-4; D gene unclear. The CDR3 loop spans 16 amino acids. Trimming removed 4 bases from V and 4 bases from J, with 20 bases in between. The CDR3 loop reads CASSSRVRHPRYEQYF. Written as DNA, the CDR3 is TGTGCCAGCAGTTCCCGGGTCCGACACCCTCGATACGAGCAGTACTTC.

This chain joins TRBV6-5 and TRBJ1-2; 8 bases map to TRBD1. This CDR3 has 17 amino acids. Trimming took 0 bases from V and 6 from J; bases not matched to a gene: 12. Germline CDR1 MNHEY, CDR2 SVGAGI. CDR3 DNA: TGTGCCAGCAGTTACTCACCAGGGGGCTCCCTATCCGATGGCTACACCTTC. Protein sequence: CASSYSPGGSLSDGYTF.

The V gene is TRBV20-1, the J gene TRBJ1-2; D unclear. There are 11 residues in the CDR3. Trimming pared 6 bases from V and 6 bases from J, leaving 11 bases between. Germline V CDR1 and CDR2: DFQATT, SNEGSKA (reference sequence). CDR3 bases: TGCAGTGCAGGTGGGAAGAATGGCTACACCTTC. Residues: CSAGGKNGYTF.